The 29 T cell receptor beta chains below were found in one sample sequenced in a study of T-cell reconstitution after alpha-beta-depleted transplantation in children. As it was prepared, the TCRbeta library received unique molecular identifiers. MiXCR, applied by TCRdb to the PCR reads, yields one record per CDR3 protein. The sample shows roughly 400,000 distinct CDR3 sequences, approximately 42% of them seen only once. The starting material was PBMCs, obtained before TCRalphabeta/CD19-depleted stem cell transplant. These TCRs come from a girl aged 2 to 9 with aplastic anemia, due to receive a stem cell transplant.

The chain uses TRBV5-1 and TRBJ1-1; D gene uncertain. The CDR3 runs 13 residues. Germline V gene sequence: CDR1 SGHRS, CDR2 YFSETQ. Trimming pared 4 bases from V and 0 bases from J, leaving 7 bases between. For the CDR3, the DNA is TGCGCCAGCAGCAAGGATATGAACACTGAAGCTTTCTTT. This sequence encodes CASSKDMNTEAFF.

This rearrangement joins TRBV15 to TRBJ2-3; no reliable D call. V lost 0 bases to trimming and J lost 0 bases, with 13 bases between them. The CDR3 is 17 residues long. CDR1 is LNHNV, CDR2 YYDKDF, per germline (reference sequence). CDR3 sequence (DNA): TGTGCCACCAGCAGAGACGGAATACTTACTAGCACAGATACGCAGTATTTT. Its protein product is CATSRDGILTSTDTQYF.

This clonotype was observed many times. V is TRBV12-3 or TRBV12-4 and J is TRBJ1-5, with D unresolved. V lost 6 bases to trimming and J lost 6 bases, with 9 bases between them. This CDR3 contains 12 residues. This chain's CDR3 is CASRGRLQPQHF. For the CDR3, the DNA is TGTGCCAGCAGGGGGAGGCTTCAGCCCCAGCATTTT.

This chain uses TRBV20-1 with TRBJ2-7; D possibly corresponds to TRBD2 (5 bases). Looked up from germline, CDR1 is DFQATT and CDR2 is SNEGSKA (reference sequence). This CDR3 is 13 amino acids long. Trimming took 6 bases from V and 4 from J, leaving 16 bases between them. The CDR3 region has the DNA TGCAGTGCCCGGGCGGGCACGGGGTACGAGCAGTACTTC. It specifies CSARAGTGYEQYF.

There are many counts of this clonotype. J is TRBJ1-6 and V is TRBV24-1; no reliable D call. CDR1 and CDR2 (germline): KGHDR, SFDVKD. CDR3 size: 17 residues. Deletions cut 1 base from V and 3 bases from J, with 12 bases between. DNA of the CDR3: TGTGCCACCAGTGATTTTCGAGGGAACGGCTATAATTCACCCCTCCACTTT. This encodes CATSDFRGNGYNSPLHF.

The sample holds a few counts of this clonotype. This rearrangement joins TRBV20-1 to TRBJ1-2; D is perhaps TRBD1 (5 bases). This CDR3 spans 13 amino acids. V was pared by 2 bases and J by 5 bases, with 12 bases between. Germline CDR1 is DFQATT and CDR2 is SNEGSKA (reference sequence). The CDR3 sequence: CSARPRDFYGYTF. In DNA, the CDR3 is TGCAGTGCTAGACCCCGGGACTTTTATGGCTACACCTTC.

This chain uses TRBV24-1 with TRBJ2-3; the D call may be TRBD1 or TRBD2 (5 bases each). Germline CDR1 is KGHDR and CDR2 is SFDVKD. This CDR3 comprises 16 residues. Between the trimmed V and J ends, which lost 3 bases and 2 bases, there was a span of 14 bases. CDR3: CATSDPGPAPTDTQYF. CDR3 sequence (DNA): TGTGCCACCAGTGATCCGGGACCAGCTCCCACAGATACGCAGTATTTT.

The rearrangement uses TRBV5-1 and TRBJ2-3, with D possibly being TRBD2 (5 bases). Looked up from germline, CDR1 is SGHRS and CDR2 is YFSETQ. The CDR3 loop spans 14 amino acids. Trimming removed 1 base at V and 5 bases at J, with 11 bases between. CDR3 sequence (DNA): TGCGCCAGCAGCTTGTATACCGAGGGAGATACGCAGTATTTT. Amino acids: CASSLYTEGDTQYF.

The J gene is TRBJ2-5, the V gene TRBV6-2 or TRBV6-3; D is possibly TRBD2 (6 bases). The CDR3 extends over 14 amino acids. CDR1 MNHEY and CDR2 SVGEGT come from the germline V gene. Trimming pared 8 bases from V and 2 bases from J, leaving 15 bases between. This chain's CDR3 is CASRSGAGQETQYF. In DNA form, the CDR3 reads TGTGCCAGCCGGTCGGGAGCGGGTCAAGAGACCCAGTACTTC.

As DNA, the CDR3 is TGTGCCAGCAAGCCTTTAGCAGCCTCCTACAATGAGCAGTTCTTC. It codes for CASKPLAASYNEQFF. The J gene is TRBJ2-1, the V gene TRBV2; D is undetermined. Germline loops: CDR1 SNHLY, CDR2 FYNNEI. The CDR3 is 15 residues long. V lost 7 bases and J lost 0, with 13 bases in between.

CDR3 DNA sequence: TGCAGCGTTGCGGGGACCCAAGGGGGCGCAGCAGATACGCAGTATTTT. Translating it yields CSVAGTQGGAADTQYF. This chain links TRBV29-1 with TRBJ2-3, with 7 bases identical to TRBD1. Trimming cost V 4 bases and J 4 bases; bases outside gene matches: 14. Looked up from germline, CDR1 is SQVTM and CDR2 is ANQGSEA. The CDR3 length is 16 residues.

The chain recombines TRBV29-1 with TRBJ2-7, with D possibly being TRBD2 (5 bases). Trimming cost V 3 bases and J 2 bases, with 11 bases left between them. The CDR3 has 13 residues. Germline CDR1 and CDR2: SQVTM and ANQGSEA. The CDR3 sequence: CSVESGSTYEQYF. The CDR3 bases are TGCAGCGTTGAGAGCGGATCCACCTACGAGCAGTACTTC.

This chain joins TRBV28 and TRBJ2-1, with 8 bases fitting TRBD2. Germline loops: CDR1 MDHEN, CDR2 SYDVKM. CDR3 length equals 18 residues. V trimming: 4 bases; J trimming: 0 bases; junction bases outside the gene matches: 11. The CDR3 loop is CASSWVLSGTYSYNEQFF. CDR3 coding DNA: TGTGCCAGCAGTTGGGTACTTAGCGGGACTTACTCCTACAATGAGCAGTTCTTC.

This clonotype has only a few counts. The rearrangement uses TRBV28 and TRBJ1-1; D is perhaps TRBD1 (5 bases). The CDR3 spans 16 residues. Germline CDR1 reads MDHEN; CDR2 reads SYDVKM. Trimming left V 5 bases short and J 0 bases short, with 16 bases between. The CDR3 coding sequence is TGTGCCAGCAGTATCTCTCCGGGACGGCTGAACACTGAAGCTTTCTTT. Its protein is CASSISPGRLNTEAFF.

The rearrangement links TRBV5-6 to TRBJ2-1; possible D gene TRBD1, 6 bases. The CDR3 runs to 14 residues. Germline assignment: CDR1 SGHDT and CDR2 YYEEEE. V shed 3 bases and J shed 2 bases, with 9 bases lying between them. The CDR3 DNA is TGTGCCAGCAGCTCCACAGGGACCTACAATGAGCAGTTCTTC. The encoded protein is CASSSTGTYNEQFF.

This sequence joins TRBV20-1 and TRBJ2-3; D is unresolved. The CDR3 runs 13 residues. V was pared by 6 bases and J by 0 bases, with 10 bases between. CDR1 is DFQATT, CDR2 SNEGSKA, per germline (reference sequence). The CDR3 here is CSADGTSTDTQYF. As DNA, the CDR3 is TGCAGTGCCGACGGTACTAGCACAGATACGCAGTATTTT.

This clonotype was counted many times. The chain employs TRBV20-1 and TRBJ2-7; no reliable D call. Germline V gene sequence: CDR1 DFQATT, CDR2 SNEGSKA (reference sequence). V lost 2 bases, J lost 3 bases, and 8 bases lay in between. The CDR3 runs to 12 residues. CDR3 sequence (DNA): TGCAGTGCTAGACTTGCCAACTACGAGCAGTACTTC. This translates into CSARLANYEQYF.

This clonotype was seen at least ten times. The J gene is TRBJ2-5, the V gene TRBV25-1; 7 bases line up with TRBD2. With 7 bases clipped from V and 4 bases from J, the junction kept 3 bases outside the gene matches. There are 12 residues in the CDR3. Per the germline V gene, CDR1 is MGHDK and CDR2 is SYGVNS. The CDR3 loop is CASNGGSETQYF. In DNA form, the CDR3 reads TGTGCCAGCAACGGGGGGTCAGAGACCCAGTACTTC.

A remark on this clonotype: An end of the junction does not agree with germline; a read error may underlie this. The V call is TRBV20-1, the J call TRBJ1-1; D unresolved. Germline CDR1 is DFQATT and CDR2 is SNEGSKA (reference sequence). CDR3 length equals 9 residues. For the CDR3, the DNA is TGCAGTGCTAGTTCGACCGGCCCGTTT. It yields the protein CSASSTGPF.

The genes are TRBV10-3 and TRBJ2-2; D remains unclear. Germline CDR1 ENHRY, CDR2 SYGVKD. There are 14 residues in the CDR3. Trimming shortened V by 0 bases and J by 3 bases, and 5 bases separated the two germline ends. CDR3 nucleotide sequence: TGTGCCATCAGTGAGTCCGTCGACACCGGGGAGCTGTTTTTT. Protein product: CAISESVDTGELFF.

This clonotype was seen only a few times. The CDR3 sequence: CASSLTGLVSNEQFF. Written as DNA, the CDR3 is TGTGCCAGCAGCTTAACGGGACTAGTAAGCAATGAGCAGTTCTTC. V usage is TRBV7-3 and J usage is TRBJ2-1; the match to TRBD2 covers 8 bases. The CDR3 is 15 amino acids. With V trimmed by 0 bases and J by 6 bases, 4 bases remained unmatched. The germline V gene has CDR1 SGHTA and CDR2 FQGTGA.

The chain employs TRBV6-5 and TRBJ2-5; 11 bases map to TRBD2. V gave up 4 bases and J gave up 5 bases; unmatched junction bases: 12. The CDR3 has 17 amino acids. Germline CDR1 MNHEY, CDR2 SVGAGI. CDR3 region: CASSSRLAGKIAETQYF. CDR3 sequence (DNA): TGTGCCAGCAGTTCTAGACTAGCGGGGAAAATTGCGGAGACCCAGTACTTC.

This rearrangement joins TRBV4-1 to TRBJ2-7; D perhaps matches TRBD1 (6 bases). CDR1 MGHRA and CDR2 YSYEKL come from the germline V gene. CDR3 size: 16 residues. V gave up 0 bases and J gave up 4 bases, with 16 bases separating them. CDR3 sequence (DNA): TGCGCCAGCAGCCAAGAACCCCAGGGGCAATGGTACGAGCAGTACTTC. Protein: CASSQEPQGQWYEQYF.

V gene TRBV7-3 combines with J gene TRBJ1-1, with TRBD1 identical over 9 bases. Germline CDR1 and CDR2: SGHTA and FQGTGA. The length of the CDR3 is 15 residues. The V gene end was trimmed by 3 bases and the J gene end by 1 base; junction bases not matched to a gene: 3. The CDR3 here is CASSLTGGANTEAFF. DNA of the CDR3: TGTGCCAGCAGCTTGACAGGGGGGGCGAACACTGAAGCTTTCTTT.

This clonotype was seen repeatedly, ten times or more. The V and J genes are TRBV5-1 and TRBJ2-7; perhaps TRBD1 as D (6 bases). CDR3 length: 13 residues. Trimming removed 8 bases from V and 4 bases from J, with 16 bases in between. The germline CDR1 and CDR2 sequences are SGHRS and YFSETQ. The CDR3 region is CASTWDKSYEQYF. Here the CDR3 DNA reads TGCGCCAGTACCTGGGACAAGTCGTACGAGCAGTACTTC.

The chain couples TRBV10-1 to TRBJ2-1, with D hard to call. V lost 2 bases to trimming and J lost 7 bases, with 12 bases between them. Germline CDR1 reads WNHNN; CDR2 reads SYGVQD (reference sequence). CDR3 length: 14 amino acids. The CDR3 coding sequence is TGCGCCAGCAGTGAGGGTAGGGTGGGTAATGAGCAGTTCTTC. Translated: CASSEGRVGNEQFF.

The rearrangement uses TRBV29-1 and TRBJ2-1, with 7 bases identical to TRBD1. This CDR3 has 12 residues. The trim removed 4 bases at V and 5 bases at J, leaving 2 bases unmatched. CDR1 and CDR2 from the germline V gene are SQVTM and ANQGSEA. CDR3 sequence reads: CSVAQGDNEQFF. In nucleotides, the CDR3 is TGCAGCGTTGCGCAGGGGGACAATGAGCAGTTCTTC.

The chain joins TRBV20-1 to TRBJ2-7; tentative D call: TRBD2 (6 bases). Trimming shortened V by 0 bases and J by 3 bases, and 15 bases separated the two germline ends. CDR3 length: 15 residues. CDR1 and CDR2 from the germline V gene are DFQATT and SNEGSKA (reference sequence). CDR3 sequence reads: CSARDRAGPVYEQYF. The CDR3 DNA reads as TGCAGTGCTAGAGATAGGGCGGGACCAGTCTACGAGCAGTACTTC.

V and J are TRBV15 and TRBJ2-1, with 13 bases matching TRBD2. Per germline, CDR1 LNHNV and CDR2 YYDKDF (reference sequence). The CDR3 length is 16 residues. With V trimmed by 1 base and J by 6 bases, 3 bases remained unmatched. This CDR3 is CATSRGTSGRANEQFF. In nucleotides, the CDR3 is TGTGCCACCAGCAGAGGAACTAGCGGGAGGGCCAATGAGCAGTTCTTC.